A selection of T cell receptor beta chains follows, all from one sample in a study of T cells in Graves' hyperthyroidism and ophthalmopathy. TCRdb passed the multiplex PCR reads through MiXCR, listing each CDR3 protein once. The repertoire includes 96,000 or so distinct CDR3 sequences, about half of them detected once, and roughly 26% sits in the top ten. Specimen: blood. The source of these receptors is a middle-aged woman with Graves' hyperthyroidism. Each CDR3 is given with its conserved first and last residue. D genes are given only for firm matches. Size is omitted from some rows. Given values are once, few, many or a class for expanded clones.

DNA: TGCAGTGCAAGTCCGGCGGACAGGCAAGAGTACACCATATATTTT; CDR3: CSASPADRQEYTIYF; length: 15; D: TRBD1; V: TRBV20-1; J: TRBJ1-3; size: .
DNA: TGTGCCAGCAGCGCCCAGACCGGGACAGAGAGCTACACCTTC; CDR3: CASSAQTGTESYTF; length: 14; D: TRBD1; V: TRBV7-9; J: TRBJ1-2; size: .
DNA: TGTGCCTGGAGTGCCCCCCGGACAGGGGAGGGCGAGCAGTACTTC; CDR3: CAWSAPRTGEGEQYF; length: 15; D: TRBD1; V: TRBV7-9; J: TRBJ2-7; size: .
DNA: TGTGCCGCGGGACAGGATAATTCACCCCTCCACTTT; CDR3: CAAGQDNSPLHF; length: 12; D: TRBD1; V: TRBV25-1; J: TRBJ1-6; size: many
DNA: TGTGCCAGCAGCCGCCGCACTAGCGGGAGCTCCTACGAGCAGTACTTC; CDR3: CASSRRTSGSSYEQYF; length: 16; D: TRBD2; V: TRBV14; J: TRBJ2-7; size: .
DNA: TGTGCCAGCAGCCTGGCGGGGACTGAAGCTTTCTTT; CDR3: CASSLAGTEAFF; length: 12; D: .; V: TRBV7-9; J: TRBJ1-1; size: many
DNA: TGCAGTGCTATCAGTCAAGAGACCCAGCATTTT; CDR3: CSAISQETQHF; length: 11; D: .; V: TRBV20-1; J: TRBJ1-5; size: .
DNA: TGTGCCAGCAGCCGGGCGGGGACGGGCTCTGGAAACACCATATATTTT; CDR3: CASSRAGTGSGNTIYF; length: 16; D: .; V: TRBV7-9; J: TRBJ1-3; size: .
DNA: TGCAGTGCTAGAGCACTAGCGGGAGTGGTAGATACGCAGTATTTT; CDR3: CSARALAGVVDTQYF; length: 15; D: TRBD2; V: TRBV20-1; J: TRBJ2-3; size: .
DNA: TGTGCCAGCAGCCTTCGGGTCTCTGGGGCCAACGTCCTGACTTTC; CDR3: CASSLRVSGANVLTF; length: 15; D: .; V: TRBV6-6; J: TRBJ2-6; size: many
DNA: TGTGCCACCAGTGATGCTAGCGGGAGGGATGGGGAGCTGTTTTTT; CDR3: CATSDASGRDGELFF; length: 15; D: TRBD2; V: TRBV24-1; J: TRBJ2-2; size: once
DNA: TGCGCCAGCAGCACGGGACAGAGGGGCTACGAGCAGTACTTC; CDR3: CASSTGQRGYEQYF; length: 14; D: TRBD1; V: TRBV5-1; J: TRBJ2-7; size: many
DNA: TGTGCCAGCAGCTTCCGACGGGGGATCGGCACTGAAGCTTTCTTT; CDR3: CASSFRRGIGTEAFF; length: 15; D: .; V: TRBV7-9; J: TRBJ1-1; size: .
DNA: TGTGCCAGTAGACGGTCAGGGGAGGGGGTGACTGGCTTAAACACCATATATTTT; CDR3: CASRRSGEGVTGLNTIYF; length: 18; D: .; V: TRBV19; J: TRBJ1-3; size: .
DNA: TGTGCCAGCAGCGCCGGGGGGTGGAACACCGGGGAGCTGTTTTTT; CDR3: CASSAGGWNTGELFF; length: 15; D: TRBD2; V: TRBV7-2; J: TRBJ2-2; size: many
DNA: TGCAGTGTCTCCCTAGCGGGAGGGCCCTACGAGCAGTACTTC; CDR3: CSVSLAGGPYEQYF; length: 14; D: TRBD2; V: TRBV29-1; J: TRBJ2-7; size: many
DNA: TGCGCCAGCAGCCCCACCTCAGCTAACTATGGCTACACCTTC; CDR3: CASSPTSANYGYTF; length: 14; D: .; V: TRBV5-1; J: TRBJ1-2; size: many
DNA: TGTGCCACCAGCAGAGGCAAGAACTATGGCTACACCTTC; CDR3: CATSRGKNYGYTF; length: 13; D: .; V: TRBV15; J: TRBJ1-2; size: .
DNA: TGCGCCAGCAGCCAAGAGAGAGGACAGGGGAGATCTGAAGCTTTCTTT; CDR3: CASSQERGQGRSEAFF; length: 16; D: TRBD1; V: TRBV4-1; J: TRBJ1-1; size: many
DNA: TGCAGCTTTCGACTAGCGGGAAGGGGTCCCTACGAGCAGTACTTC; CDR3: CSFRLAGRGPYEQYF; length: 15; D: TRBD2; V: TRBV29-1; J: TRBJ2-7; size: .
DNA: TGTGCCAGCAGCATGGGACTAGCGGGGGTGGGCACAGATACGCAGTATTTT; CDR3: CASSMGLAGVGTDTQYF; length: 17; D: TRBD2; V: TRBV7-2; J: TRBJ2-3; size: .
DNA: TGTGCCAGCAGCGTCTCACAGGCCCCTGGAAACACCATATATTTT; CDR3: CASSVSQAPGNTIYF; length: 15; D: .; V: TRBV7-6; J: TRBJ1-3; size: .
DNA: TGTGCCACCAGCAGGCCGGACAGGGCGGGGGCGAGTCAGCCCCAGCATTTT; CDR3: CATSRPDRAGASQPQHF; length: 17; D: TRBD1; V: TRBV15; J: TRBJ1-5; size: few